This T cell receptor (beta chain) originates from a study of T cell repertoires in cytomegalovirus infection. Turning to the study itself: CMV epitopes used comprised recently identified HLA-C-restricted ones and well-studied HLA-B-restricted ones. Both a matching HLA type and CMV infection were indicated by public TCR beta signatures.

This CDR3 is built from 12 residues. V lost 2 bases and J 10 bases, leaving 11 bases between the germline ends. Germline V CDR1 and CDR2: MNHEY, SVGEGT. TCRdb re-analysed the reads in MiXCR, keeping a single row per CDR3 protein. The sample shows about 770,000 distinct CDR3 sequences, almost 30% of them seen only once. Notes on this clonotype: The antigen is unknown.

The study's findings and limits: Ex vivo, HLA-C-restricted CMV-specific TCR beta clonotypes prevailed over the rest of the response. Summed public TCR beta family frequency identified CMV carriers bearing the relevant HLA.

Sample: cultured CD8+ T cells from PBMCs, taken from culture after CMV antigen stimulation. The V call is TRBV6-2 or TRBV6-3, the J call TRBJ1-1; no clear D gene. This clonotype was sampled from a human donor in good health (CMV status not recorded). Some clones in this sample may be carry-over from other donors' samples. The DNA for the CDR3 is TGTGCCAGCAGTTACAACCCATGGGGAGCTTTCTTT. Translation gives CASSYNPWGAFF.